These 32 T cell receptor beta chains came from one sample sequenced in a study of neurological immune-mediated disorders. TCRdb recomputed calls from the 5' RACE reads with MiXCR, one row per CDR3 protein. This table has about 43,000 distinct CDR3 sequences, 12% appearing once. The specimen was PBMCs. The receptors come from a female donor in good health.

This clonotype has ten or more counts. The chain uses TRBV20-1 and TRBJ2-5, with D tentatively TRBD1 (6 bases). This CDR3 contains 15 residues. In germline, CDR1 is DFQATT, CDR2 SNEGSKA (reference sequence). Deletions cut 6 bases from V and 8 bases from J, with 25 bases between. CDR3: CSATPRAGGSNTQYF. DNA of the CDR3: TGCAGTGCCACCCCGCGGGCTGGGGGCTCAAATACCCAGTACTTC.

The table lists this clonotype with many counts. The V and J genes are TRBV7-9 and TRBJ1-5, with 7 positions matching TRBD1. CDR1 and CDR2 from the germline V gene are SEHNR and FQNEAQ (reference sequence). The CDR3 runs 13 residues. The junction had 1 base not matched to a gene; V was cut back by 4 bases and J by 4 bases. The CDR3 DNA reads as TGTGCCAGCAGCTCAGGGGGGAATCAGCCCCAGCATTTT. This sequence encodes CASSSGGNQPQHF. Full variable domain (outside the CDR3, taken from reference TRBV7-9 and TRBJ1-5): DTGVSQNPRHKITKRGQNVTFRCDPISEHNRLYWYRQTLGQGPEFLTYFQNEAQLEKSRLLSDRFSAERPKGSFSTLEIQRTEQGDSAMYLCASSSGGNQPQHFGDGTRLSIL.

This clonotype was detected once. The chain recombines TRBV11-1 with TRBJ2-5; either TRBD1 or TRBD2 may supply D (6 bases each). In germline, CDR1 is SGHAT, CDR2 FQDESV (reference sequence). The CDR3 length is 15 residues. V lost 0 bases and J lost 7, with 15 bases in between. The CDR3 protein is CASSLAGGPGGTQYF. For the CDR3, the DNA is TGTGCCAGCAGCTTAGCGGGGGGCCCTGGCGGGACCCAGTACTTC.

This sequence joins TRBV15 and TRBJ2-7; perhaps TRBD1 as D (5 bases). Germline V gives CDR1 LNHNV, CDR2 YYDKDF (reference sequence). V lost 3 bases and J lost 0, with 15 bases in between. The CDR3 totals 16 residues. CDR3 sequence reads: CATSRKADDSSYEQYF. The CDR3 DNA reads TGTGCCACCAGCAGGAAGGCGGACGACAGCTCCTACGAGCAGTACTTC.

This clonotype was picked up many times. The rearrangement uses TRBV10-3 and TRBJ1-1; D ambiguous. Germline assignment: CDR1 ENHRY and CDR2 SYGVKD. This CDR3 spans 14 amino acids. V lost 5 bases and J 1 base, leaving 11 bases between the germline ends. The CDR3, as DNA: TGTGCCATCAGTACAAAGCCCGGGAACACTGAAGCTTTCTTT. Protein product: CAISTKPGNTEAFF.

Only a few counts were recorded for this clonotype. With a much larger clone just one base away, this may be a read error. The chain recombines TRBV30 with TRBJ2-6; a weak D match, TRBD1 (5 bases). This CDR3 has 13 amino acids. Germline CDR1 is GTSNPN and CDR2 is SVGIG (reference sequence). CDR3 sequence reads: CAWRRSGANFLTF. The CDR3 DNA is TGTGCCTGGAGGCGCTCTGGGGCCAACTTCCTGACTTTC.

This clonotype was seen repeatedly, ten times or more. This sequence joins TRBV6-5 and TRBJ1-5; perhaps TRBD1 as D (6 bases). V was clipped by 5 bases and J by 0 bases, with 11 bases between them. The CDR3 contains 15 residues. Germline V gene sequence: CDR1 MNHEY, CDR2 SVGAGI. The CDR3 sequence: CASSEQGNSNQPQHF. CDR3 coding DNA: TGTGCCAGCAGTGAACAGGGCAATAGCAATCAGCCCCAGCATTTT.

There are many counts of this clonotype. This sequence joins TRBV5-8 and TRBJ1-2, with D unresolved. Germline CDR1 and CDR2: SGHTS and YDEGEE. CDR3 length: 16 amino acids. Deletions cut 3 bases from V and 4 bases from J, with 19 bases between. This chain's CDR3 is CASSSPGPGGSYGYTF. The CDR3 nucleotides are TGTGCCAGCAGCTCGCCCGGACCGGGAGGATCCTATGGCTACACCTTC.

This clonotype has at least ten counts. The chain recombines TRBV7-2 with TRBJ2-1; D gene ambiguous. V lost 5 bases, J lost 9 bases, and 14 bases lay in between. Germline CDR1 reads SGHTA; CDR2 reads FQGNSA. The CDR3 extends over 13 amino acids. The CDR3 DNA follows: TGTGCCAGCAGCGTCCAGATGAGTGGTGAGCAGTTCTTC. This codes for CASSVQMSGEQFF.

This clonotype appeared many times. The gene calls are TRBV5-1 and TRBJ1-1; 8 positions agree with TRBD1. This CDR3 region has 14 residues. V was pared by 5 bases and J by 1 base, with 4 bases of the junction left unmatched. The V gene's germline CDR1 is SGHRS and CDR2 YFSETQ. The CDR3 spells CASSETGANTEAFF. The CDR3 DNA is TGCGCCAGCAGTGAGACAGGGGCGAACACTGAAGCTTTCTTT.

At least ten counts were recorded for this clonotype. The chain links TRBV12-3 or TRBV12-4 to TRBJ1-4, with 8 nucleotides matching TRBD1. The junction had 12 bases not matched to a gene; V was cut back by 6 bases and J by 6 bases. The CDR3 is made up of 16 amino acids. The DNA of the CDR3 is TGTGCCAGCAGCCCTAGTGTCAGGGGGCAGGATGAAAAACTGTTTTTT. Translating gives CASSPSVRGQDEKLFF.

Ten or more counts support this clonotype. The V call is TRBV3-1, the J call TRBJ2-7; TRBD2 might be the D (5 bases). V gave up 1 base and J gave up 1 base, with 14 bases separating them. The CDR3 runs to 16 residues. Germline V lookup: CDR1 LGHDT, CDR2 YNNKEL (reference sequence). The CDR3 is CASSQGRGARSYEQYF. As DNA, the CDR3 is TGTGCCAGCAGCCAAGGACGGGGAGCACGATCCTACGAGCAGTACTTC.

In this sample, this clonotype turned up many times. The chain links TRBV10-2 to TRBJ1-6; 8 bases are a match to TRBD1. J was trimmed by 9 bases and V by 6 bases; bases with no gene match: 1. Germline V gene lookup returns CDR1 WSHSY and CDR2 SAAADI. The CDR3 length is 12 residues. CDR3 residues: CASSDRGSPLHF. Here the CDR3 DNA reads TGCGCCAGCAGCGACAGGGGTTCACCCCTCCACTTT.

There are many counts of this clonotype. The chain couples TRBV9 to TRBJ1-4; D not resolved. V was shortened by 0 bases and J by 8 bases, with 11 bases between the two germline ends. CDR1 and CDR2 (germline): SGDLS, YYNGEE. This CDR3 is 14 amino acids long. The CDR3 region is CASSVGSWEEKLFF. CDR3 nucleotides: TGTGCCAGCAGCGTAGGATCCTGGGAGGAAAAACTGTTTTTT.

This clonotype was observed many times. The chain has TRBV15 and TRBJ2-3; D uncertain. Germline V CDR1 and CDR2: LNHNV, YYDKDF (reference sequence). The CDR3 sequence is 13 residues long. With 1 base removed from V and 4 bases from J, the gap between germline ends came to 6 bases. The CDR3 DNA is TGTGCCACCAGCAGAGGCCCCTCAGATACGCAGTATTTT. Translation gives CATSRGPSDTQYF.

This clonotype has ten or more counts. CDR3 sequence: CASSRDSNMNTEAFF. The CDR3, as DNA: TGTGCCAGCAGTAGGGACAGTAATATGAACACTGAAGCTTTCTTT. The chain employs TRBV12-3 or TRBV12-4 and TRBJ1-1; 7 bases map to TRBD1. The CDR3 runs to 15 residues. Germline trimming cut 5 bases from V and 0 bases from J; bases unmatched to any gene: 6.

This clonotype was seen a few times. This chain joins TRBV2 and TRBJ1-2; 8 bases are shared with TRBD1. The J segment lost 14 bases and the V segment lost 7 bases, leaving 9 bases of the junction unmatched. The CDR3 consists of 11 residues. From germline, CDR1 is SNHLY and CDR2 FYNNEI. The CDR3: CASTRGQEKTF. The CDR3 coding sequence is TGTGCCAGCACCCGGGGACAGGAAAAAACCTTC.

This clonotype was seen repeatedly, ten times or more. This chain connects TRBV10-3 to TRBJ1-2; a weak D match, TRBD1 (6 bases). Between the trimmed V and J ends, which lost 5 bases and 1 base, there was a span of 14 bases. Germline V CDR1 and CDR2: ENHRY, SYGVKD. The CDR3 loop spans 15 amino acids. The CDR3 region is CAISPRGGSNYGYTF. CDR3 sequence (DNA): TGTGCCATCAGTCCACGAGGGGGAAGTAACTATGGCTACACCTTC.

Notes on this clonotype: A read error is possible here, since a much larger clone lies one base away. The J gene is TRBJ2-1, the V gene TRBV4-1, with 9 bases lining up with TRBD2. The CDR3 has 15 amino acids. CDR1 MGHRA and CDR2 YSYEKL come from the germline V gene. Here the CDR3 reads CASSPSEAGGLERFF. In DNA form, the CDR3 reads TGCGCCAGCAGCCCCTCCGAAGCGGGGGGCCTAGAGCGGTTCTTC.

The sample holds many counts of this clonotype. The gene calls are TRBV29-1 and TRBJ1-1; D not certain. The CDR3 has 12 residues. CDR1 and CDR2 from the germline V gene are SQVTM and ANQGSEA. The CDR3 reads CCVWAWDTEAFF. CDR3 nucleotides: TGCTGTGTTTGGGCCTGGGACACTGAAGCTTTCTTT.

This clonotype showed up many times. V usage is TRBV7-2 and J usage is TRBJ2-6, with 11 nucleotides matching TRBD1. The CDR3 sequence is 17 residues long. CDR1 SGHTA and CDR2 FQGNSA come from the germline V gene. V gave up 5 bases and J gave up 3 bases; unmatched junction bases: 6. Here the CDR3 reads CASSRGQGALGANVLTF. Written as DNA, the CDR3 is TGTGCCAGCAGCCGCGGACAGGGGGCGCTTGGGGCCAACGTCCTGACTTTC.

To note about this clonotype: This CDR3 fails to terminate in the conserved phenylalanine or tryptophan, so it likely reflects a read error. The V and J genes are TRBV6-5 and TRBJ2-7, with 8 nucleotides matching TRBD2. The CDR3 loop spans 15 amino acids. V gave up 5 bases and J gave up 1 base; unmatched junction bases: 7. Germline CDR1 MNHEY, CDR2 SVGAGI. The CDR3: CASSPGGGLSYEQYL. CDR3 DNA sequence: TGTGCCAGCAGTCCCGGGGGGGGATTGTCCTACGAGCAGTACTTA.

The table lists this clonotype with many counts. V gene TRBV29-1 combines with J gene TRBJ2-7, with D unresolved. Germline V lookup: CDR1 SQVTM, CDR2 ANQGSEA. CDR3 size: 11 residues. V gave up 0 bases and J gave up 9 bases, with 9 bases separating them. CDR3 sequence: CSVEESSVQYF. The CDR3 bases are TGCAGCGTTGAAGAATCCTCCGTGCAGTACTTC.

This clonotype has a count of ten or more. The rearrangement joins TRBV24-1 to TRBJ2-5; perhaps D is TRBD1 or TRBD2 (7 bases each). Looked up from germline, CDR1 is KGHDR and CDR2 is SFDVKD. V was trimmed by 4 bases and J by 5 bases, leaving 19 bases between them. CDR3 length: 16 residues. For the CDR3, the DNA is TGTGCCACCAGTGACCCAGGGGGGGAAGGGGGCGAGACCCAGTACTTC. It is translated as CATSDPGGEGGETQYF.

This clonotype was seen repeatedly, ten times or more. This sequence joins TRBV20-1 and TRBJ1-2; 9 positions agree with TRBD1. Unmatched junction bases numbered 7, after V lost 5 bases and J lost 3 bases. This CDR3 is 14 amino acids long. Germline V gene data show CDR1 as DFQATT and CDR2 as SNEGSKA (reference sequence). The CDR3: CSAEGGQGDYGYTF. DNA for the CDR3: TGCAGTGCTGAGGGGGGACAGGGAGACTATGGCTACACCTTC.

The chain recombines TRBV5-5 with TRBJ2-7; the D gene is possibly TRBD1 (6 bases). Trimming removed 2 bases at V and 2 bases at J, with 14 bases between. Germline CDR1 is SGHKS and CDR2 is YYEKEE (reference sequence). The CDR3 is made up of 15 amino acids. In DNA form, the CDR3 reads TGTGCCAGCAGCTTAAAAGGCAGGGGAGCCTACGAGCAGTACTTC. Encoded protein: CASSLKGRGAYEQYF. Full variable domain (rest looked up from reference TRBV5-5 and TRBJ2-7): DAGVTQSPTHLIKTRGQQVTLRCSPISGHKSVSWYQQVLGQGPQFIFQYYEKEERGRGNFPDRFSARQFPNYSSELNVNALLLGDSALYLCASSLKGRGAYEQYFGPGTRLTVT.

Many counts were recorded for this clonotype. The rearrangement uses TRBV9 and TRBJ1-5, with D perhaps TRBD1 (6 bases). Germline V gene sequence: CDR1 SGDLS, CDR2 YYNGEE. The CDR3 has 15 amino acids. With 2 bases removed from V and 2 bases from J, the gap between germline ends came to 11 bases. DNA for the CDR3: TGTGCCAGCAGCGTTGGGGGGCCGGGCAATCAGCCCCAGCATTTT. Protein product: CASSVGGPGNQPQHF.

This clonotype was counted many times. V gene TRBV29-1 combines with J gene TRBJ2-7; perhaps TRBD1 as D (5 bases). The length of the CDR3 is 13 residues. The germline CDR1 and CDR2 sequences are SQVTM and ANQGSEA. Trimming removed 4 bases at V and 6 bases at J, with 16 bases between. The CDR3 spells CSVAHYQGSEQYF. CDR3 bases: TGCAGCGTTGCCCACTATCAGGGCAGCGAGCAGTACTTC.

This chain connects TRBV27 to TRBJ1-1; no firm D call. This CDR3 is 12 amino acids long. Between the trimmed V and J ends, which lost 6 bases and 0 bases, there was a span of 5 bases. From germline, CDR1 is MNHEY and CDR2 SMNVEV (reference sequence). The CDR3 bases are TGTGCCAGCAGATCCGTGAACACTGAAGCTTTCTTT. This gives the protein CASRSVNTEAFF.

There are many counts of this clonotype. The V and J genes are TRBV20-1 and TRBJ2-3; D is unresolved. CDR3 size: 13 residues. V gave up 3 bases and J gave up 0 bases, with 7 bases separating them. The V gene's germline CDR1 is DFQATT and CDR2 SNEGSKA (reference sequence). As DNA, the CDR3 is TGCAGTGCTAGCGTCGCTAGCACAGATACGCAGTATTTT. Protein product: CSASVASTDTQYF.

This clonotype appeared many times. The chain is built from TRBV10-3 and TRBJ2-3; D assignment may be TRBD1 or TRBD2 (5 bases each). Trimming removed 3 bases from V and 3 bases from J, with 10 bases in between. CDR1 ENHRY and CDR2 SYGVKD come from the germline V gene. CDR3 size: 14 residues. The CDR3: CAISDTGRTDTQYF. The CDR3 coding sequence is TGTGCCATCAGTGACACGGGGCGGACAGATACGCAGTATTTT.

This clonotype was seen repeatedly, ten times or more. The V and J genes are TRBV6-2 or TRBV6-3 and TRBJ2-7, with 10 bases that match TRBD2. Germline-derived CDR1 and CDR2 are MNHEY and SVGEGT. J was trimmed by 3 bases and V by 5 bases; bases with no gene match: 4. This CDR3 is built from 14 residues. CDR3 loop: CASSPGTSVYEQYF. The CDR3 nucleotides are TGTGCCAGCAGTCCCGGGACTAGCGTCTACGAGCAGTACTTC.